The 12 T cell receptor beta chains below all came from one sample that was sequenced in a study of blood T cell repertoires in COVID-19. Assay used: immunoSEQ multiplex PCR; TCRdb lists only in-frame clones, some missing. The sample lists 200,000 to 250,000 clones, around 84% seen once, with about 20% in the top ten. Sequencing input: peripheral blood. The source is a man aged 25 to 40 with active or convalescent COVID-19.

There are a few counts of this clone. The V gene is TRBV7-9, the J gene TRBJ2-7; 8 nucleotides match TRBD1. The CDR3 length is 13 residues. With 5 bases clipped from V and 12 bases from J, the junction kept 12 bases outside the gene matches. Germline V lookup: CDR1 SEHNR, CDR2 FQNEAQ (reference sequence). The CDR3 loop reads CASSPKTGEGAYF. The CDR3 DNA reads as TGTGCCAGCAGCCCGAAGACAGGGGAAGGCGCGTACTTC.

CDR3 coding DNA: TGTGCCAGCAGCTTAGTCGGATATCGACGGGGCACCGGGGAGCTGTTTTTT. Its translation is CASSLVGYRRGTGELFF. The rearrangement links TRBV7-2 to TRBJ2-2, with D possibly matching TRBD2 (5 bases). The germline V gene encodes CDR1 SGHTA and CDR2 FQGNSA. V lost 1 base to trimming and J lost 4 bases, with 16 bases between them. The CDR3 consists of 17 residues.

J is TRBJ1-3 and V is TRBV5-1, with D possibly matching TRBD1 (6 bases). This CDR3 is 15 amino acids long. Trimming stripped 1 base from V and 5 bases from J, with 13 bases between. CDR1 SGHRS and CDR2 YFSETQ come from the germline V gene. DNA of the CDR3: TGCGCCAGCAGCTTGTCCCAGGGGCAAAGAAACACCATATATTTT. Translation gives CASSLSQGQRNTIYF.

J is TRBJ2-1 and V is TRBV15; 11 nucleotides match TRBD2. Germline V gene data show CDR1 as LNHNV and CDR2 as YYDKDF (reference sequence). This CDR3 is built from 17 residues. V shed 4 bases, J shed 7 bases, and the junction held 12 bases outside the gene matches. CDR3 DNA sequence: TGTGCCACCAGCACGAGGAGGCTTAGCGGGAGGGCGAATGAGCAGTTCTTC. As protein: CATSTRRLSGRANEQFF.

V is TRBV3-1 (or the pseudogene TRBV3-2) and J is TRBJ2-3; 7 nucleotides line up with TRBD2. This CDR3 comprises 15 residues. In germline, CDR1 is LGHDT, CDR2 YNNKEL (reference sequence). The J segment lost 0 bases and the V segment lost 3 bases, leaving 3 bases of the junction unmatched. Written as DNA, the CDR3 is TGTGCCAGCAGCCAGTATAGCGGGAGCACAGATACGCAGTATTTT. Its protein is CASSQYSGSTDTQYF.

This clone has just a few counts. The chain carries TRBV28 and TRBJ1-5; the D gene is possibly TRBD1 (5 bases). Germline values: CDR1 MDHEN, CDR2 SYDVKM. The CDR3 consists of 14 residues. V was trimmed by 3 bases and J by 6 bases, leaving 12 bases between them. The CDR3 protein is CASSFGQGGQPQHF. CDR3 DNA: TGTGCCAGCAGTTTCGGGCAGGGCGGTCAGCCCCAGCATTTT.

This chain uses TRBV19 with TRBJ1-1, with D possibly TRBD1 on 6 matching bases. V shed 6 bases and J shed 4 bases, with 15 bases lying between them. The germline V gene has CDR1 LNHDA and CDR2 SQIVND (reference sequence). CDR3 size: 14 residues. CDR3 region: CASREGGGGTEAFF. The CDR3 nucleotides are TGTGCCAGTAGGGAAGGGGGGGGCGGCACTGAAGCTTTCTTT.

This sequence joins TRBV6-4 and TRBJ2-7; 9 bases match TRBD1. In germline, CDR1 is MRHNA, CDR2 SNTAGT. V lost 4 bases, J lost 4 bases, and 8 bases stayed unmatched. This CDR3 has 15 residues. This CDR3 is CASSAGTGPLYEQYF. In DNA, the CDR3 is TGTGCCAGCAGTGCAGGGACAGGGCCGTTGTACGAGCAGTACTTC.

This chain connects TRBV9 to TRBJ2-1; no clear D. The CDR3 has 17 residues. Trimming took 4 bases from V and 0 from J, leaving 17 bases between them. Germline V gene lookup returns CDR1 SGDLS and CDR2 YYNGEE. In nucleotides, the CDR3 is TGTGCCAGCAGCTTCCAGGCCGTTCCGAGCTCCTACAATGAGCAGTTCTTC. Amino acid sequence: CASSFQAVPSSYNEQFF.

The chain has TRBV6-5 and TRBJ2-7; 7 positions agree with TRBD1. CDR3 length: 14 residues. V gave up 7 bases and J gave up 1 base; unmatched junction bases: 7. Looked up from germline, CDR1 is MNHEY and CDR2 is SVGAGI. The CDR3, as DNA: TGTGCCAGCACACGGGACAGACTATCCTACGAGCAGTACTTC. This gives the protein CASTRDRLSYEQYF.

This clone was recorded a few times. The chain combines TRBV28 with TRBJ1-5; 8 nucleotides agree with TRBD1. Germline V gives CDR1 MDHEN, CDR2 SYDVKM. J lost 6 bases, V lost 3 bases, and 7 bases had no gene match. This CDR3 comprises 15 residues. CDR3 coding DNA: TGTGCCAGCAGTTTCCCGCAGGGGGCACGTCAGCCCCAGCATTTT. It translates to CASSFPQGARQPQHF.

The chain uses TRBV6-6 and TRBJ1-2; TRBD1 might be the D (5 bases). The length of the CDR3 is 16 residues. Per germline, CDR1 MNHNY and CDR2 SVGAGI (reference sequence). V was cut by 4 bases and J by 3 bases, with 18 bases left in between. CDR3 loop: CASSWGLRGKDYGYTF. As DNA, the CDR3 is TGTGCCAGCAGTTGGGGCCTTAGGGGAAAGGACTATGGCTACACCTTC.